This T cell receptor (beta chain) appears in the sequencing data of a study of early T cells in non-severe SARS-CoV-2 infection. Regarding the study as a whole: The study's VDJdb matching favored anti-spike CD8 responses and missed private and CD4 specificities.

In its sample, this clonotype was seen many times. What it binds is not known. From the 5' RACE reads, TCRdb called clonotypes with MiXCR, one entry per CDR3 protein. The repertoire holds just under 60,000 distinct CDR3 sequences, with just under 9% as singletons. Germline CDR1 SGHTA, CDR2 FQGNSA. The CDR3 is 13 amino acids. Trimming removed 7 bases at V and 2 bases at J, with 11 bases between. The rearrangement joins TRBV7-2 to TRBJ2-5, with no clear D. Sequencing was carried out using whole blood. The clonotype comes from an adult who was a healthcare worker with PCR-confirmed SARS-CoV-2 infection or an uninfected control (not recorded which). CDR3 loop: CASNDRVQETQYF. For the CDR3, the DNA is TGTGCCAGCAACGACCGAGTTCAAGAGACCCAGTACTTC.